This T cell receptor beta chain was captured in a study of vaccination and CD4 T cells after COVID-19 (dated by TCRdb to between 2020 and 2023). Regarding the research as a whole: SARS-CoV-2 positivity had been established in the convalescent patients by nasal swab PCR, and mild disease was recorded in several of these patients and severe disease in one. The cultures were stimulated with overlapping spike peptide pools from SARS-CoV-2 and from the common cold coronaviruses HCoV-NL63, HCoV-OC43 and HCoV-229E. Two doses of either the Pfizer-BioNTech BNT162b2 vaccine (n=8) or the Moderna mRNA-1273 vaccine (n=2) were administered to participants. Post-COVID blood samples were collected from convalescent patients a median of approximately 93 days after diagnosis, with a range of roughly 30 to 161 days. Six males and four females were included in the convalescent cohort, with two Hispanic individuals, seven Caucasians, two Asians and one multiracial person represented. The spike-specific CD4+ TCR repertoire was compared before and after mRNA vaccination in nine to ten COVID-19 convalescent patients and a handful of infection-naive healthy vaccine recipients. Control cultures received a CEFX viral epitope pool as the positive control, an HIV-1 Nef peptide pool as the negative control, or no peptide. Post-vaccine blood samples were obtained a median of roughly 75 days after the second vaccine dose, with a range of roughly 13 to 250 days.

V lost 4 bases and J lost 4 bases; the stretch between them is 15 bases long. The germline V gene provides CDR1 SGDLS and CDR2 YYNGEE. The CDR3 goes from the cysteine to the phenylalanine over 14 residues. Only the CDR3 part of the read is kept: 42 bases, read in frame from the first base. The treatment or condition label for this specimen denotes: approximately 11-day PBMC culture with coronavirus spike peptide pools or control peptides (ViraFEST assay). To expand antigen-specific T cells with peptide pools and then pick out the expanded clonotypes through TCR sequencing, the study relied on the ViraFEST assay. The positive SARS-CoV-2 PCR tests of the convalescent patients were dated from March to December 2020, before the Alpha, Beta and Delta variants emerged in the United States. PBMCs were cultured at approximately 2.1 million per well in IMDM supplemented with approximately 4.7% human AB serum and about 10 IU/ml IL-2, with approximately 10 ug/ml peptide pools added. Half of the culture medium was replaced with fresh IL-2-containing medium on days 3 and 7. CD4+ T cells were isolated after roughly 10 days of culture through negative selection using the EasySep CD4+ T cell isolation kit. Ficoll-Paque Plus gradient centrifugation was used to isolate PBMCs from whole blood, and the isolated PBMCs were then either used fresh or cryopreserved at -140C. In general, triplicate wells were set up for every culture condition.

On the study overall, not on this receptor specifically: Only a relatively small number of convalescent patients were included in the study, and early timepoints following natural infection were not analyzed. Among convalescent patients, a median about 90% of the SARS-CoV-2-reactive clones seen after vaccination appeared only after vaccination, which suggests priming specific to the vaccine. Nearly all vaccine-specific clones in convalescent patients (304 of 307) were mono-reactive for SARS-CoV-2 spike rather than cross-reactive with common cold coronaviruses. An increase in the median number of SARS-CoV-2-reactive clonotypes from approximately 23 after infection to 38 after vaccination was observed, but the change was not found to be significant.

In regard to this clonotype: The antigen it binds to is not known. The record has no base qualities; no much larger clone is one base away.

The library was obtained by PCR. TCR sequencing of DNA from cultured CD4+ T cells used the Oncomine TCR Beta short-read assay at the Johns Hopkins FTIC core. Genomic DNA was extracted from the cultured CD4+ T cells with the QIAamp micro DNA kit. The Oncomine TCR Beta libraries from cultured CD4+ T cells were pooled using unique dual indexes and then sequenced on an Illumina iSeq 100. Processing in the source paper ran as follows. Non-productive sequences were filtered out, and CDR3s that did not start with C, did not end with F or W, or were shorter than 7 amino acids were discarded. The MANAFEST web application was used to identify antigen-specific clonotypes by comparing peptide-stimulated wells against reference wells and other culture wells. For a clone to be called positive, the clone needed an FDR below 0.05, an odds ratio above 5, and a productive frequency above 0.1% in at least two of three replicate wells. A clonotype counted as cross-reactive if it showed significant expansion both in the SARS-CoV-2 spike wells and in at least one common cold coronavirus spike condition. Levenshtein distances (stringdist) and unrooted phylogenetic trees (ape) in R version 3.6.1 were used to assess CDR3 homology. In TCRdb, the public reads were trimmed at Q25 with fastp and aligned with MiXCR, with productive beta chains retained. Merged by CDR3 protein, the rows form single entries marked with the most common genes and DNA. V and J calls and clone size were set by TCRdb, not the authors. The sample data list approximately 13,000 distinct CDR3 sequences, and 52% of these were observed just once. Less than 20% of the sample is in the top ten clones.

Input material: CD4+ T cells from blood, cultured in vitro. This TCR came from a human donor who had recovered from COVID-19. The rearrangement combines TRBV9 with TRBJ2-7; the D gene is perhaps TRBD1 or TRBD2, each of them matching over 5 bases. The DNA sequence follows: TGTGCCAGCAGCCGAACCGGGACCACATACGAGCAGTACTTC. This gives the protein CASSRTGTTYEQYF. The CDR3, completed at both ends by the reference TRBV9 and TRBJ2-7 genes, gives the full variable domain DSGVTQTPKHLITATGQRVTLRCSPRSGDLSVYWYQQSLDQGLQFLIQYYNGEERAKGNILERFSAQQFPDLHSELNLSSLELGDSALYFCASSRTGTTYEQYFGPGTRLTVT.